Included here is one T cell receptor (beta chain) sequence, with context. The source of the sample is a study of blood T cell repertoires in COVID-19. The overall study: T cells, B-cell-depleted T cells, or PBMCs provided the cDNA or gDNA that served as material.

Deletions cut 5 bases from V and 4 bases from J, with 21 bases between. This CDR3 has 16 residues. Germline CDR1 is SGHVS and CDR2 is FQNEAQ. Profiled with immunoSEQ multiplex PCR; TCRdb holds only in-frame clones, not every one. The data contain 160,000 or so clones, 60% to 85% of them singletons. This sequence joins TRBV7-8 and TRBJ2-7; D is possibly TRBD2 (7 bases). Sample: peripheral blood. This receptor was taken from a woman aged 55-70 years with COVID-19, enrolled during active disease. DNA of the CDR3: TGTGCCAGCAGCCCTGAGGGGGGGGCCCGGTGGTACGAGCAGTACGTC. Translating gives CASSPEGGARWYEQYV.